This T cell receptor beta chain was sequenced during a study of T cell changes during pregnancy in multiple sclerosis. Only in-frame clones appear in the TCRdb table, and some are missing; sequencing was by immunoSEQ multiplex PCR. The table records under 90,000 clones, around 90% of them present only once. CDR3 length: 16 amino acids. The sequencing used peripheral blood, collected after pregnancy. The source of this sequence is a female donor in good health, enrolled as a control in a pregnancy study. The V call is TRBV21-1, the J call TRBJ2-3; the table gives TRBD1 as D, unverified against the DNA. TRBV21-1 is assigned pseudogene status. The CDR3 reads CASSNNRDRATDTQYF. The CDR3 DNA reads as TGTGCCAGCAGCAATAACCGGGACAGGGCCACAGATACGCAGTATTTT.